The source of this T cell receptor (beta chain) is a study of cytomegalovirus exposure and HLA in healthy donors listed by TCRdb under 2017. A note on the overall study: The 666 repertoires of the first cohort and the roughly 110 validation repertoires were produced on the same platform, according to a later analysis. The study aimed to test whether cataloging public T cell receptors could reveal signatures of past pathogen exposure. Along with the roughly 610-subject first cohort, a separate validation cohort of over a hundred different subjects was used. High-throughput TCR immunosequencing, statistical association of individual TCRs with disease status, and machine learning were combined to predict cytomegalovirus infection status.

Study-wide findings and limitations: Most TCR sequences were seen in very few donors, while some public TCRs were found in many individuals. The classifier was reported to diagnose cytomegalovirus status with high specificity and sensitivity in both the original and validation cohorts. The validation cohort had no HLA typing available for a later analysis, so co-occurrence within that cohort was assessed over all 120 or so repertoires. It was suggested by the authors that the approach could potentially be generalized to other disease states and immunological phenotypes. A total of 150 or so TCR beta chains were listed by the study as associated with cytomegalovirus. In vitro tests confirmed that three of the cytomegalovirus-associated TCR beta chains recognize cytomegalovirus antigens. Subsequent analysis determined that TCRs grouped into clusters in the first cohort also showed a tendency toward co-occurrence across the 90 to 150 validation repertoires, and approximately 94% of cluster scores exceeded 0.

The library relied on the immunoSEQ multiplex PCR assay. Per the source publication's procedure: A statistical classification framework was built to diagnose cytomegalovirus status from the catalog of TCR beta chain sequences. TCRdb took over this immuneACCESS table, retaining in-frame rearrangements with V and J assigned. Such tables are incomplete; in checked studies, under half of the missing clones stem from an unresolved V gene, and the remainder is unexplained. V, J and clone size reflect that table, while D and trimming were determined from the DNA. The sample has roughly 140,000 clones on record, around nine tenths of them singletons. The ten largest clones represent 7.9% of the sample. V drops 3 bases and J drops 1 base, leaving 10 bases in between. Per the germline V gene, SGHAT is the CDR1 and FQNNGV is the CDR2. Its CDR3 holds 15 amino acids, cysteine through phenylalanine. The retained sequence is limited to the CDR3, 45 bases, with the frame set at the first base.

Donors formed part of the validation cohort, which comprised approximately 130 subjects and was distinct from the first cohort of 666 subjects. A word on this clone: Its target antigen remains unknown. Qualities for individual bases were not recorded, and no much larger clone is one base off.

Sequenced input: PBMCs. The TCR sequence derives from a woman aged 18-29 years in good health and CMV-seropositive. The V and J segments used are TRBV11-2 and TRBJ1-3; TRBD1 is perhaps the D gene, given 6 matching bases. The DNA sequence is given as TGTGCCAGCAGCTTCAGGACAGTTTCTGGAAACACCATATATTTT. The encoded protein is CASSFRTVSGNTIYF.